Below are 11 T cell receptor beta chains sequenced from a single sample in a study of identical twins. TCRdb independently ran MiXCR on the 5' RACE reads; one entry per CDR3 protein. The sample gives approximately 530,000 distinct CDR3 sequences, about a fifth of which show up once; about 0.48% is in the top ten. These data also formed part of another study, on yellow fever vaccine responses in identical twins.

The material sequenced was CD4+ T cells sorted from blood. These TCRs come from a woman under 30 in good health.

The chain combines TRBV15 with TRBJ2-3, with 7 nucleotides matching TRBD2. From germline, CDR1 is LNHNV and CDR2 YYDKDF (reference sequence). CDR3 length: 14 residues. V lost 2 bases to trimming and J lost 5 bases; unmatched junction nucleotides: 4. The DNA of the CDR3 is TGTGCCACCAGCAGAAGGACTAGTGGAGATACGCAGTATTTT. Protein product: CATSRRTSGDTQYF.

This clonotype was detected ten times or more. The chain combines TRBV5-1 with TRBJ1-1; D is unclear. Trimming took 0 bases from V and 3 from J, leaving 6 bases between them. The CDR3 is 13 residues long. Germline lookup yields CDR1 SGHRS and CDR2 YFSETQ. The CDR3 is CASSLAIHTEAFF. Here the CDR3 DNA reads TGCGCCAGCAGCTTGGCGATCCACACTGAAGCTTTCTTT. Filled out from reference TRBV5-1 and TRBJ1-1, the complete variable domain reads KAGVTQTPRYLIKTRGQQVTLSCSPISGHRSVSWYQQTPGQGLQFLFEYFSETQRNKGNFPGRFSGRQFSNSRSEMNVSTLELGDSALYLCASSLAIHTEAFFGQGTRLTVV.

This clonotype has more than one count but fewer than ten. The chain links TRBV27 to TRBJ2-5; possible D gene TRBD2, 6 bases. CDR3 length: 15 residues. V was cut by 3 bases and J by 7 bases, with 18 bases left in between. Germline values: CDR1 MNHEY, CDR2 SMNVEV (reference sequence). The CDR3 DNA follows: TGTGCCAGCAGTTTGAAGCCGGGACTCTCGGGGACCCAGTACTTC. Its translation: CASSLKPGLSGTQYF.

The chain employs TRBV20-1 and TRBJ2-3, with D uncertain. CDR3 length: 12 residues. The V and J ends lost 4 bases and 4 bases respectively, with 9 bases between them. Germline V lookup: CDR1 DFQATT, CDR2 SNEGSKA (reference sequence). The CDR3 DNA reads as TGCAGTGCTAAACAAAATTCAGATACGCAGTATTTT. Encoded protein: CSAKQNSDTQYF.

This chain links TRBV5-1 with TRBJ2-1, with 11 bases identical to TRBD1. After removal of 0 bases from V and 0 bases from J, the junction contained 2 bases not matched to a gene. Germline V gene data show CDR1 as SGHRS and CDR2 as YFSETQ. The CDR3 spans 17 residues. The CDR3 region has the DNA TGCGCCAGCAGCTTGGTGGGGACAGGGGGCTCCTACAATGAGCAGTTCTTC. Amino acids: CASSLVGTGGSYNEQFF.

V and J are TRBV6-5 and TRBJ2-7; 10 bases are shared with TRBD1. From germline, CDR1 is MNHEY and CDR2 SVGAGI. Trimming at V came to 4 bases and at J to 5 bases, leaving 8 bases not matched to a gene. The CDR3 extends over 15 amino acids. CDR3 sequence reads: CASSFGGQGKNEQYF. In DNA, the CDR3 is TGTGCCAGCAGTTTCGGGGGACAGGGGAAAAACGAGCAGTACTTC.

This chain uses TRBV5-1 with TRBJ2-1; perhaps D is TRBD1 or TRBD2 (5 bases each). CDR1 and CDR2 (germline): SGHRS, YFSETQ. The CDR3 sequence is 15 residues long. Deletions cut 0 bases from V and 8 bases from J, with 15 bases between. CDR3 protein: CASSLGWQGRDEQFF. In DNA, the CDR3 is TGCGCCAGCAGCTTGGGTTGGCAGGGACGGGATGAGCAGTTCTTC.

The CDR3 here is CASSPLGTSGAETQYF. The CDR3 DNA follows: TGTGCCAGCTCACCCCTCGGGACTAGCGGGGCAGAGACCCAGTACTTC. The V and J genes are TRBV18 and TRBJ2-5, with 13 bases identical to TRBD2. The V segment lost 3 bases and the J segment 4 bases; nucleotides outside the gene matches: 5. There are 16 residues in the CDR3. Per the germline V gene, CDR1 is KGHSH and CDR2 is LQKENI.

V gene TRBV3-1 combines with J gene TRBJ2-7, with 8 bases identical to TRBD2. V shed 5 bases, J shed 0 bases, and the junction held 6 bases outside the gene matches. Germline V gene data show CDR1 as LGHDT and CDR2 as YNNKEL (reference sequence). The CDR3 is 15 residues long. The chain's CDR3 is CASSTSGRSSYEQYF. DNA for the CDR3: TGTGCCAGCAGCACTAGCGGTCGAAGCTCCTACGAGCAGTACTTC.

V gene TRBV11-2 combines with J gene TRBJ2-7; 12 nucleotides agree with TRBD2. CDR1 is SGHAT, CDR2 FQNNGV, per germline. The CDR3 runs 17 residues. V lost 1 base, J lost 1 base, and 5 bases stayed unmatched. The CDR3 nucleotides read TGTGCCAGCAGCTTAGTCCTAGCGGGAGGGCCTTCCTACGAGCAGTACTTC. It encodes CASSLVLAGGPSYEQYF.

This clonotype was seen a few times. CDR3 in DNA: TGTGCCAGCAGTTTGCGTACGGGGGGACTAGCGGGAGTATACGAGCAGTACTTC. It yields the protein CASSLRTGGLAGVYEQYF. The gene calls are TRBV28 and TRBJ2-7; 14 bases map to TRBD2. CDR1 and CDR2 from the germline V gene are MDHEN and SYDVKM. The ends lost 3 bases at V and 4 bases at J; junction bases unmatched: 11. CDR3 length: 18 residues.